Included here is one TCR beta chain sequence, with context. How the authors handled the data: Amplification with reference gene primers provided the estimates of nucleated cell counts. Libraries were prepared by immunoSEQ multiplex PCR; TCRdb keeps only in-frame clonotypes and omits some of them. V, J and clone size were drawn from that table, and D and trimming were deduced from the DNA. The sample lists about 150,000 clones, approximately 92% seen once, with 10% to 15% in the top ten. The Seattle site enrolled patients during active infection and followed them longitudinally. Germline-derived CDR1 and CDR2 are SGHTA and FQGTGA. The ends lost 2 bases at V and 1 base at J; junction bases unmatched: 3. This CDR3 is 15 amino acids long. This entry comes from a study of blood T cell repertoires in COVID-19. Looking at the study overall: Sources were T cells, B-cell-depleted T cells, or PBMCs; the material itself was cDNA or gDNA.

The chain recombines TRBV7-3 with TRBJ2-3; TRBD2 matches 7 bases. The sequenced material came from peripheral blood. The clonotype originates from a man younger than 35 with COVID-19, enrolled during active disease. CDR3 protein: CASSLVGGGTDTQYF. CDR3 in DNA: TGTGCCAGCAGCTTAGTGGGAGGGGGCACAGATACGCAGTATTTT.